The clone carrying this TCR beta chain appeared many times. What it binds is unknown. The data belong to a study of T cells in Graves' hyperthyroidism and ophthalmopathy. The wider study: Prior to any treatment, at the point of initial diagnosis, peripheral blood was collected.

The length of the CDR3 is 15 residues. The germline gives CDR1 MNHEY, CDR2 SMNVEV (reference sequence). V lost 0 bases and J lost 0, with 8 bases in between. Template material for amplifying TCR beta CDR3 regions consisted of RNA transcripts. TCR CDR3 underwent first-round RT-PCR with the HTBI primer set. Each CDR3 protein gets one entry after TCRdb re-called the multiplex PCR reads with MiXCR. The sample includes some 500,000 distinct CDR3 sequences, roughly an eighth seen only once; the top ten take around 17%. Graves' hyperthyroidism was deemed stable absent ophthalmopathy progression within 18 months. Together with thyroid ultrasound, orbital computed tomography, serum thyroxine and TRAb, clinical symptoms were used for diagnoses. Study-level points and caveats: Stable hyperthyroidism was told apart from ophthalmopathy by a model built on 13 V-J features.

Source material: blood. The J gene is TRBJ2-5, the V gene TRBV27; D is undetermined. The clonotype was recovered from a woman aged 18 to 35 with Graves' hyperthyroidism. The CDR3 region is CASSLSYPYQETQYF. The CDR3 DNA sequence: TGTGCCAGCAGTTTATCCTACCCGTACCAAGAGACCCAGTACTTC.